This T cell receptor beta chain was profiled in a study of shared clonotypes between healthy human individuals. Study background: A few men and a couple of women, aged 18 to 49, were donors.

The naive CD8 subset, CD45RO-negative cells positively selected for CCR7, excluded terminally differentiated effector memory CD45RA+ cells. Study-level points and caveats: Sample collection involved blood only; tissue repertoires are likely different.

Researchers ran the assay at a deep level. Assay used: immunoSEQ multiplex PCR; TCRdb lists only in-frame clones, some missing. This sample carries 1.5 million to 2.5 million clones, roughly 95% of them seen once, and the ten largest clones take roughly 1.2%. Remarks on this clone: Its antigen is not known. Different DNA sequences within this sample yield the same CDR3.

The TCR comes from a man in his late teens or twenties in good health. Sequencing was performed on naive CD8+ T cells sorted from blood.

In nucleotides, the CDR3 is TGTGCCAGCAGCCCGGGACAGGGCTACGAGCAGTACTTC. Amino acids: CASSPGQGYEQYF. The V call is TRBV11-2, the J call TRBJ2-7; 9 bases agree with TRBD1. CDR1 is SGHAT, CDR2 FQNNGV, per germline. This CDR3 has 13 residues. Trimming removed 5 bases from V and 3 bases from J; junction bases left unmatched: 2.